The clone carrying this T cell receptor beta chain was seen ten or more times. Its antigen remains unidentified. V gave up 5 bases and J gave up 4 bases; unmatched junction bases: 5. CDR3 size: 14 residues. Germline-derived CDR1 and CDR2 are MDHEN and SYDVKM. Researchers amplified the TCR beta CDR3 regions from RNA transcripts. HTBI primers drove first-round RT-PCR of the TCR CDR3. In TCRdb, the multiplex PCR reads were re-called with MiXCR into one record per CDR3 protein. This sample carries roughly 640,000 distinct CDR3 sequences, 16% of them seen once, and the ten largest clones take around 3.5%. The data were taken from a study of T cells in Graves' hyperthyroidism and ophthalmopathy. For the study at large: It was at initial diagnosis, before any treatment, that peripheral blood was collected. Study-wide findings and caveats: Also found in blood were most expanded thyroid clonotypes above 0.001. Model-based prediction identified ophthalmopathy a median about 7 months prior to its onset.

Diagnosis relied on clinical symptoms, serum thyroxine and TRAb, thyroid ultrasound and orbital computed tomography. V usage is TRBV28 and J usage is TRBJ2-1; 7 bases are shared with TRBD2. This TCR was sampled from a woman aged 35 to 49 with Graves' ophthalmopathy. The specimen was blood. CDR3 amino acids: CASSTREVYNEQFF. The CDR3, as DNA: TGTGCCAGCAGTACCCGGGAGGTGTACAATGAGCAGTTCTTC.